This T cell receptor beta chain originates from a study of T cell responses to AZD1222 COVID-19 vaccine. A note on this clone: What it recognizes is unknown.

The data were produced by immunoSEQ multiplex PCR, yet TCRdb's version contains in-frame clones alone and is incomplete. The profile shows 100,000 to 150,000 clones, 93% of them singletons. Broader study findings: White British donors predominated, females outnumbered males, and clonal diversity was possibly underestimated. Baseline serology detected seropositivity in only five or six AZD1222 recipients. Vaccination with two AZD1222 doses was followed by a rise in Spike-specific TCR breadth and depth. Researchers took repertoire samples only after the peak T cell response had come.

The CDR3 is 14 residues long. J gave up 2 bases and V 5 bases, and 3 bases lay outside the gene matches. Per the germline V gene, CDR1 is MNHEY and CDR2 is SVGEGT. The clonotype was recovered from an adult in good health. This material consisted of peripheral blood, taken on day 0 of AZD1222 vaccination. The V call is TRBV6-2 or TRBV6-3, the J call TRBJ2-7; 10 bases align to TRBD1. CDR3 in amino acids: CASSDRGRTYEQYF. The DNA for the CDR3 is TGTGCCAGCAGTGACAGGGGGCGCACCTACGAGCAGTACTTC.